The 21 T cell receptor beta chains listed next were all sequenced from one sample in a study of T cell responses to AZD1222 COVID-19 vaccine. Profiling relied on immunoSEQ multiplex PCR, and the TCRdb table lists in-frame clones only, not all of them. Among some 150,000 clones listed, 90% to 95% were seen once. The starting material was peripheral blood, obtained on day 0 of AZD1222 vaccination. The source is an adult in good health.

This chain uses TRBV6-5 with TRBJ2-3, with a weak D call TRBD2 (6 bases). The length of the CDR3 is 14 residues. The germline V and J ends were trimmed by 10 bases and 1 base, with 15 bases remaining between them. In germline, CDR1 is MNHEY, CDR2 SVGAGI. CDR3 DNA sequence: TGTGCCACCCAGAGCGGGTGGGGCACAGATACGCAGTATTTT. Encoded protein: CATQSGWGTDTQYF.

The rearrangement joins TRBV24-1 to TRBJ2-3, with 7 bases fitting TRBD2. V shed 5 bases, J shed 6 bases, and the junction held 10 bases outside the gene matches. This CDR3 has 15 amino acids. CDR1 KGHDR and CDR2 SFDVKD come from the germline V gene. The CDR3 spells CATSARDYRADTQYF. The CDR3, as DNA: TGTGCCACCAGTGCTCGGGACTATCGGGCCGATACGCAGTATTTT.

The J gene is TRBJ2-7, the V gene TRBV10-3; a possible D gene is TRBD2 (5 bases). The CDR3 length is 15 residues. Germline V gene data show CDR1 as ENHRY and CDR2 as SYGVKD. Trimming removed 2 bases at V and 0 bases at J, with 11 bases between. For the CDR3, the DNA is TGTGCCATCAGTGAGAGTGAAGGGAGCTCCTACGAGCAGTACTTC. It yields the protein CAISESEGSSYEQYF.

This clone was recorded once. The chain has TRBV7-2 and TRBJ1-1, with unresolved D. Trimming cost V 2 bases and J 1 base, with 11 bases left between them. The length of the CDR3 is 15 residues. Germline CDR1 reads SGHTA; CDR2 reads FQGNSA. CDR3: CASSLSPRPNTEAFF. CDR3 DNA: TGTGCCAGCAGCTTAAGTCCCAGGCCGAACACTGAAGCTTTCTTT.

This clone is a singleton in its sample. The V and J genes are TRBV30 and TRBJ1-5; D perhaps matches TRBD1 (5 bases). The V gene lost 2 bases and the J gene lost 3 bases, with 20 bases spanning the gap. This CDR3 comprises 17 residues. The germline gives CDR1 GTSNPN, CDR2 SVGIG (reference sequence). For the CDR3, the DNA is TGTGCCTGGAGTCCGTACGGCTCAGGGTGGGTCAATCAGCCCCAGCATTTT. Translating gives CAWSPYGSGWVNQPQHF. The full variable domain, completed using reference TRBV30 and TRBJ1-5, is SQTIHQWPATLVQPVGSPLSLECTVEGTSNPNLYWYRQAAGRGLQLLFYSVGIGQISSEVPQNLSASRPQDRQFILSSKKLLLSDSGFYLCAWSPYGSGWVNQPQHFGDGTRLSIL.

The V call is TRBV19, the J call TRBJ2-3; D is possibly TRBD1 (6 bases). CDR1 LNHDA and CDR2 SQIVND come from the germline V gene (reference sequence). V was trimmed by 4 bases and J by 3 bases, leaving 17 bases between them. The CDR3 extends over 16 amino acids. The CDR3 region is CASSTLPTGYTDTQYF. The CDR3 DNA follows: TGTGCCAGTAGTACCCTCCCGACAGGATATACAGATACGCAGTATTTT.

This clone came up once. The chain is built from TRBV12-3 or TRBV12-4 and TRBJ2-7; D remains ambiguous. Trimming left V 6 bases short and J 2 bases short, with 8 bases between. This CDR3 region has 12 residues. The CDR3 DNA sequence: TGTGCCAGCAGAGTCTTCCCCTACGAGCAGTACTTC. It codes for CASRVFPYEQYF.

V gene TRBV6-1 combines with J gene TRBJ2-7; D is possibly TRBD2 (5 bases). This CDR3 comprises 15 residues. The V end was cut by 0 bases, the J end by 1 base, with 10 bases between. Looked up from germline, CDR1 is MNHNS and CDR2 is SASEGT. CDR3 sequence (DNA): TGTGCCAGCAGTGAAGCGTCTGCGGGTTCCTACGAGCAGTACTTC. Translated: CASSEASAGSYEQYF.

CDR3 sequence (DNA): TGTGCCAGCAGCCCTGGGGTAGGGGGCGCGTACACTGAAGCTTTCTTT. Protein: CASSPGVGGAYTEAFF. V and J are TRBV7-9 and TRBJ1-1, with 7 bases that match TRBD1. Per the germline V gene, CDR1 is SEHNR and CDR2 is FQNEAQ (reference sequence). This CDR3 has 16 amino acids. V dropped 5 bases and J dropped 3; count of bases not matched to a gene: 12.

This chain uses TRBV18 with TRBJ2-1, with D uncertain. The V gene's germline CDR1 is KGHSH and CDR2 LQKENI. CDR3 length equals 15 residues. The V end lost 5 bases, the J end lost 0 bases, and 11 bases lay between the germline ends. CDR3: CASSSAISSYNEQFF. The CDR3, as DNA: TGTGCCAGCTCATCCGCGATCAGCTCCTACAATGAGCAGTTCTTC.

In its sample, this clone was seen a few times. The CDR3 DNA reads TGTGCCAGCAGCTTGGGTCGGGGCCTGGGGAACACTGAAGCTTTCTTT. It is translated as CASSLGRGLGNTEAFF. The V gene is TRBV5-5, the J gene TRBJ1-1; maybe TRBD1 (5 bases). The germline gives CDR1 SGHKS, CDR2 YYEKEE (reference sequence). This CDR3 region has 16 residues. The V end lost 0 bases, the J end lost 1 base, and 13 bases lay between the germline ends.

This chain uses TRBV6-5 with TRBJ2-2; the match to TRBD2 covers 9 bases. CDR1 MNHEY and CDR2 SVGAGI come from the germline V gene. After removal of 7 bases from V and 5 bases from J, the junction contained 5 bases not matched to a gene. The CDR3 consists of 14 residues. The chain's CDR3 is CASTQSGRTGELFF. Here the CDR3 DNA reads TGTGCCAGCACCCAAAGCGGGAGGACCGGGGAGCTGTTTTTT.

This sequence joins TRBV6-2 or TRBV6-3 and TRBJ2-7, with 10 positions matching TRBD1. The V and J ends lost 5 bases and 6 bases, in that order; junction bases with no gene match: 10. Germline CDR1 and CDR2: MNHEY and SVGEGT. CDR3 length: 15 residues. The CDR3 loop reads CASSRQGARVVEQYF. Here the CDR3 DNA reads TGTGCCAGCAGTAGACAGGGGGCACGTGTCGTCGAGCAGTACTTC.

J is TRBJ2-1 and V is TRBV7-3; D assignment may be TRBD1 or TRBD2 (5 bases each). Germline V CDR1 and CDR2: SGHTA, FQGTGA. The V end was cut by 3 bases, the J end by 5 bases, with 11 bases between. The CDR3 consists of 14 residues. The CDR3 sequence is CASSFGTWNNEQFF. The CDR3 DNA follows: TGTGCCAGCAGCTTCGGGACCTGGAACAATGAGCAGTTCTTC.

The chain links TRBV15 to TRBJ2-7; no firm D call. The CDR3 spans 12 residues. The germline CDR1 and CDR2 sequences are LNHNV and YYDKDF (reference sequence). Trimming left V 0 bases short and J 3 bases short, with 3 bases between. The CDR3 DNA is TGTGCCACCAGCAGAGAAGGCTACGAGCAGTACTTC. It yields the protein CATSREGYEQYF.

This chain uses TRBV5-1 with TRBJ1-2; 7 nucleotides match TRBD1. CDR3 size: 14 residues. From germline, CDR1 is SGHRS and CDR2 YFSETQ. V dropped 4 bases and J dropped 4; count of bases not matched to a gene: 7. The CDR3 DNA follows: TGCGCCAGCAGCGCCCGGGACAGAACCTATGGCTACACCTTC. Amino acid sequence: CASSARDRTYGYTF.

The chain carries TRBV14 and TRBJ2-1; D is ambiguous. Germline V gene sequence: CDR1 SGHDN, CDR2 FVKESK. V lost 2 bases, J lost 3 bases, and 8 bases lay in between. The CDR3 contains 14 residues. The CDR3, as DNA: TGTGCCAGCAGCCAACGGGTGGACTACAATGAGCAGTTCTTC. It encodes CASSQRVDYNEQFF.

The chain uses TRBV5-5 and TRBJ2-3, with D maybe TRBD2 (6 bases). The germline V and J ends were trimmed by 3 bases and 1 base, with 12 bases remaining between them. Germline CDR1 is SGHKS and CDR2 is YYEKEE (reference sequence). The CDR3 loop spans 15 amino acids. In DNA form, the CDR3 reads TGTGCCAGCAGCTCGGCGGGGAGACGCACAGATACGCAGTATTTT. Its translation is CASSSAGRRTDTQYF.

This sequence joins TRBV19 and TRBJ2-2; D gene unclear. Germline lookup yields CDR1 LNHDA and CDR2 SQIVND (reference sequence). This CDR3 is 14 amino acids long. Trimming left V 3 bases short and J 1 base short, with 6 bases between. The chain's CDR3 is CASSIRLNTGELFF. The CDR3 region has the DNA TGTGCCAGTAGTATTCGGTTGAACACCGGGGAGCTGTTTTTT.

V is TRBV28 and J is TRBJ1-2; D is possibly TRBD1 (6 bases). Germline V gene sequence: CDR1 MDHEN, CDR2 SYDVKM. Deletions cut 11 bases from V and 1 base from J, with 14 bases between. This CDR3 has 13 residues. The CDR3 here is CAAHRGGNYGYTF. The CDR3 region has the DNA TGTGCCGCCCACAGAGGGGGTAACTATGGCTACACCTTC.

The chain carries TRBV4-2 and TRBJ2-7; 8 nucleotides match TRBD2. V was pared by 4 bases and J by 6 bases, with 5 bases of the junction left unmatched. CDR1 and CDR2 from the germline V gene are LGHNA and YNFKEQ. CDR3 size: 13 residues. The CDR3 sequence is CASSPGGRREQYF. The DNA for the CDR3 is TGTGCCAGCAGCCCGGGGGGGCGACGCGAGCAGTACTTC.